This T cell receptor beta chain was captured by sequencing in a study of T cell repertoires in cytomegalovirus infection. Study-wide context: Through public TCR beta signatures, both CMV infection and matching HLA type were indicated.

Each CDR3 protein gets one entry after TCRdb re-called the reads with MiXCR. Counted here are 290,000 or so distinct CDR3 sequences, around 10% occurring once; the ten biggest clones make up approximately 2.4%. This CDR3 contains 12 residues. Trimming at V came to 4 bases and at J to 7 bases, leaving 2 bases not matched to a gene. Germline CDR1 is SGHNT and CDR2 is YYREEE (reference sequence). In this sample, this clonotype turned up many times. What it binds is unknown. A much larger clone differs by one base, so this may be a read error. Study observations and caveats: Based on cumulative public TCR beta family frequency, carriers of CMV plus the relevant HLA were identified.

The receptor was derived from a human donor in good health (CMV status not recorded). Some clones in this sample may be carry-over from other donors' samples. The gene calls are TRBV5-4 and TRBJ2-1; 7 nucleotides align to TRBD1. The sequencing sample was made of PBMCs. The CDR3 spells CASSQGQNEQFF. CDR3 in DNA: TGTGCCAGCAGCCAGGGACAGAATGAGCAGTTCTTC.